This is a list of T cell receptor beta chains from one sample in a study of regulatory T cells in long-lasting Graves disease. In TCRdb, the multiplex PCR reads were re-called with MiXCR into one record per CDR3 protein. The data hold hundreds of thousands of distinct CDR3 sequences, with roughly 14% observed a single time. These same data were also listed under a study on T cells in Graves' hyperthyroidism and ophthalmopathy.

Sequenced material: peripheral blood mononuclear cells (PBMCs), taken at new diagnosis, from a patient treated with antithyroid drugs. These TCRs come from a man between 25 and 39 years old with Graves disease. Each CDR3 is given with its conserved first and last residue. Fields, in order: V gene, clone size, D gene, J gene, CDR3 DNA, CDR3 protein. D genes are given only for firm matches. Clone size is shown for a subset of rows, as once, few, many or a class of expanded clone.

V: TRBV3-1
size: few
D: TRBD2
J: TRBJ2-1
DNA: TGTGCCAGCAGCCAAGTAGCGGGAGGGCCAAGTAATGAGCAGTTCTTC
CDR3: CASSQVAGGPSNEQFF

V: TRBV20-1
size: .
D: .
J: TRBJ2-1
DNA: TGCAGTGCTGGGACACTGTCGCGGCAGTTCTTC
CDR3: CSAGTLSRQFF

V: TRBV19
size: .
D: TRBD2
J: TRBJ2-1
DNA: TGTGCCACCTTAAAGGTGCTAGCGGGTTCCTACAATGAGCAGTTCTTC
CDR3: CATLKVLAGSYNEQFF

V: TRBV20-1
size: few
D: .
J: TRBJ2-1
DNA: TGCAGTGCTAGAGTACTTCTCAAATACAATGAGCAGTTCTTC
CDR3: CSARVLLKYNEQFF

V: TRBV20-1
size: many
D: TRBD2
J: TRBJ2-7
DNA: TGCAGTGCTAGAGATGTGCTAGCGGGCTCCTACGAGCAGTACTTC
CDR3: CSARDVLAGSYEQYF

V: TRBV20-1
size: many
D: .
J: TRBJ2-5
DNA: TGCAGTGCGCCGAATCTAGCGCTCCCTGGGACCCAGTACTTC
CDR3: CSAPNLALPGTQYF

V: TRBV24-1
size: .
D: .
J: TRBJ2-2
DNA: TGTGCCACCAGGAGCGACGGGTTAGCCGGGGAGCTGTTTTTT
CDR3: CATRSDGLAGELFF

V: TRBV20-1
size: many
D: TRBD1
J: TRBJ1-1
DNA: TGCAGGGCTAGACAGGGGAGTACTGAAGCTTTCTTT
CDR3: CRARQGSTEAFF

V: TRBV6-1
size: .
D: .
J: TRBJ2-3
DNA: TGTGCCAGCAGCCCTTGGGCTGGGGGAGCAGATACGCAGTATTTT
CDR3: CASSPWAGGADTQYF

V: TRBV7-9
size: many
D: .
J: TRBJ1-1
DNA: TGTGCCAGCACCCTCGGTGCCACTGAAGCTTTCTTT
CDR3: CASTLGATEAFF

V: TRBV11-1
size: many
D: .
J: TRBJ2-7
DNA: TGTGCCAGCAGCTTACCGTTCCACGAGCAGTACTTC
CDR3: CASSLPFHEQYF

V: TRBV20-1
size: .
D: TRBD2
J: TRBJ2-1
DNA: TGCAGTGCTAGAGATGCTAGCGGAAACAATGAGCAGTTCTTC
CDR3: CSARDASGNNEQFF

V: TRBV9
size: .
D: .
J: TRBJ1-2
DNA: TGTGCCAGCAGCGTAGGACTGCTTAACTATGGCTACACCTTC
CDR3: CASSVGLLNYGYTF

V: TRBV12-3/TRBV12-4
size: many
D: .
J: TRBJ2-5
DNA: TGTGCCAGCAGTCCCGAGGGCCACTTCAAGTACTTC
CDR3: CASSPEGHFKYF

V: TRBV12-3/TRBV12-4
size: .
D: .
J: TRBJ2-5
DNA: TGTGCCAGCAGGTTTGGGGTGGAGACCCAGTACTTC
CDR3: CASRFGVETQYF

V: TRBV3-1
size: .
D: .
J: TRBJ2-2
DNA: TGTGCCAGCAGCCAAGTCGTGGGGGCGCCCGGGGAGCTGTTTTTT
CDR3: CASSQVVGAPGELFF

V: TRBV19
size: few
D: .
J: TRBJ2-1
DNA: TGTGCCAGTAGTCTCCGATATAGCCTGTCCTCCTACAATGAGCAGTTCTTC
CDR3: CASSLRYSLSSYNEQFF

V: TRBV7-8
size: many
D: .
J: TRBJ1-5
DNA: TGTGCCAGCAGCTTAGACAGGGAACCCTTGTATAGCAATCAGCCCCAGCATTTT
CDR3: CASSLDREPLYSNQPQHF

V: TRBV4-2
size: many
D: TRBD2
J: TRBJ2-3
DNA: TGTGCCAGCAGCCCCCAATGGGCGGGAGACAAAACGCAGTATTTT
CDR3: CASSPQWAGDKTQYF

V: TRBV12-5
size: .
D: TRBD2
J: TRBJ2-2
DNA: TGTGCTAGTGGTTCGGGACAGCTAGCGGGAGGGCCGACCGGGGAGCTGTTTTTT
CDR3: CASGSGQLAGGPTGELFF

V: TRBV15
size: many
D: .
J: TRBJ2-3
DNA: TGTGCCACCAGCAGAGAGGGGGACACAGATACGCAGTATTTT
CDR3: CATSREGDTDTQYF

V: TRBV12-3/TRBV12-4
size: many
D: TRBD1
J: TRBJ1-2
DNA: TGTGCCAGCACCACGACAGGGTTTGGCTACACCTTC
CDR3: CASTTTGFGYTF

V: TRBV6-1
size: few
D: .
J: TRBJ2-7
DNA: TGTGCCAGCAGTAACAGGTTCCACGAGCAGTACTTC
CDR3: CASSNRFHEQYF

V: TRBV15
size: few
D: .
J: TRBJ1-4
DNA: TGTGCCACCAGCCTGGGAGGGAGTGAAAAACTGTTTTTT
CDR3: CATSLGGSEKLFF

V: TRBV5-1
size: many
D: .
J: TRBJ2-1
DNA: TGCGCCAGCAGCTTGGCAGGACTGGATGGCGGTGAGCAGTTCTTC
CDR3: CASSLAGLDGGEQFF

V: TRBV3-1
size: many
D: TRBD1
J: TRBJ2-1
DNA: TGTGCCAGCAGCCAAGGACAGGGGATCCCCAATGAGCAGTTCTTC
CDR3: CASSQGQGIPNEQFF

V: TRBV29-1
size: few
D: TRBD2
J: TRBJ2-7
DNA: TGCAGCGGACGGACTAGCGGGAGGGCTGGGGAGCAGTACTTC
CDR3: CSGRTSGRAGEQYF

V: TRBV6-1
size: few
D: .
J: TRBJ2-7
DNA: TGTGCCAGCAAGAGCGATCCAAGCTCCTACGAGCAGTACTTC
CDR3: CASKSDPSSYEQYF

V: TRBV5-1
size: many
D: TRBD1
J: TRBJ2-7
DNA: TGTGCCAGCAGTGTAACAGGGGTCTACGAGCAGTACTTC
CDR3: CASSVTGVYEQYF

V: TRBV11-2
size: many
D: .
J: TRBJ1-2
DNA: TGTGCCAGCAGCGTGGTGCAGGGGTTTAACTATGGCTACACCTTC
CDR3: CASSVVQGFNYGYTF

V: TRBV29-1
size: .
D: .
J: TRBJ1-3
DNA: TGCAGCGTTATAGGCTCAGGAAACACCATATATTTT
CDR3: CSVIGSGNTIYF

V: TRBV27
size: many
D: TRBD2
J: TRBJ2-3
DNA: TGTGCCAGCACACCCCGGAGGGGAGCGGGAGTAAGCGATACGCAGTATTTT
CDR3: CASTPRRGAGVSDTQYF

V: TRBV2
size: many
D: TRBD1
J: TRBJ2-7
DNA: TGTGCCAGCAGAGGGACAGCCCTACCCTACGAGCAGTACTTC
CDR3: CASRGTALPYEQYF

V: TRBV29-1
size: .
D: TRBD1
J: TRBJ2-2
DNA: TGCAGCGTTACAGGGGGCGAGATAACCGGGGAGCTGTTTTTT
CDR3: CSVTGGEITGELFF

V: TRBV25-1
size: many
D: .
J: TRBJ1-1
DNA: TGTGCCAGCAGTGAAATTTCGGTGAACACTGAAGCTTTCTTT
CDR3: CASSEISVNTEAFF

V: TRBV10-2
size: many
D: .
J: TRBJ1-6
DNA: TGCGCCAGCAGTGAGTCAAGACCTCACGGGCCACCCCTCCACTTT
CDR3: CASSESRPHGPPLHF

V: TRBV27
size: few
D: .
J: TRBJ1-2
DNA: TGTGCCAGCGGACCGCCGGGGGCCGATGGCTACACCTTC
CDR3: CASGPPGADGYTF

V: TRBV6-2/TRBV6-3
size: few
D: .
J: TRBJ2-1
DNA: TGTGCCAGCAGTTACACGAGCGGGACAGCTTACAATGAGCAGTTCTTC
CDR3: CASSYTSGTAYNEQFF

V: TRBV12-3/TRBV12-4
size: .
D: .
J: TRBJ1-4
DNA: TGTGCCAGCAGCCATCCTCTTGCAACTAATGAAAAACTGTTTTTT
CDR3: CASSHPLATNEKLFF

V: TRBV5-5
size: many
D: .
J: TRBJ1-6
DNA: TGTGCCAGCAGCTTGAAGGGTACTAATTCACCCCTCCACTTT
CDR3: CASSLKGTNSPLHF